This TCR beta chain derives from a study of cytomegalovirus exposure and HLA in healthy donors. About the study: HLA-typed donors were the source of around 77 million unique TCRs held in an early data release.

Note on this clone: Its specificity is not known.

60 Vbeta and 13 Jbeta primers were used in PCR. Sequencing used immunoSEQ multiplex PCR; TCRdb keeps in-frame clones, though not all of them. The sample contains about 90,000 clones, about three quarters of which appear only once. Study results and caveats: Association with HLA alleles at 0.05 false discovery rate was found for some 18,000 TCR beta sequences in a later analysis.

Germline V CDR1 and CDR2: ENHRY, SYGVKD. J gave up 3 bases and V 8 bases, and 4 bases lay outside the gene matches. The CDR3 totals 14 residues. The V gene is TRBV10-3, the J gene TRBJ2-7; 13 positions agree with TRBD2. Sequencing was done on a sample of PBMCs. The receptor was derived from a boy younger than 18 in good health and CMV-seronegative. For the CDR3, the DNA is TGTGCCATCGGGGGGACTAGCGGGGTCTACGAGCAGTACTTC. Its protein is CAIGGTSGVYEQYF.